This TCR beta chain came from a study of shared clonotypes between healthy human individuals. Study observations and caveats: The sole specimen, blood, was sampled, and tissue repertoires likely differ.

Libraries were prepared by immunoSEQ multiplex PCR; TCRdb keeps only in-frame clonotypes and omits some of them. The repertoire holds approximately 95,000 clones, with 67% as singletons. In regard to this clone: As yet, its antigen is unknown.

CDR3 length: 17 residues. V lost 5 bases, J lost 6 bases, and 17 bases stayed unmatched. In germline, CDR1 is LNHDA, CDR2 SQIVND (reference sequence). The chain links TRBV19 to TRBJ1-2, with 8 positions matching TRBD1. The TCR sequence derives from a man younger than 40 in good health. Source material: memory CD8+ T cells sorted from blood. The subset: CD45RO+ cells pooled with CCR7-negative TemRA cells. In DNA form, the CDR3 reads TGTGCCAGTAGTTTTGTGGGGGACAGGAACGTTTTCAATGGCTACACCTTC. Protein: CASSFVGDRNVFNGYTF.